This TCR beta chain was documented in a study of regulatory T cells in long-lasting Graves disease. Through Arm-PCR of CDR3 regions and iRepertoire HTBI primers, TCR beta libraries were built. A single record per CDR3 protein comes from TCRdb applying MiXCR to the multiplex PCR reads. This table holds 350,000 to 400,000 distinct CDR3 sequences, about 16% found once. Noted time point: newly diagnosed GD, antithyroid drugs for less than 3 months. There was RNA extracted from PBMCs, and the TCR library was made from it. The authors diagnosed Graves' disease using American Thyroid Association guidelines. This clonotype was picked up many times. The TCR originated in a female donor with Graves disease. The specimen was peripheral blood mononuclear cells (PBMCs), collected at new diagnosis, from a patient treated with antithyroid drugs.

This CDR3 is CASSGTGGAYGYTF. The CDR3 DNA is TGTGCCAGCTCTGGGACAGGGGGAGCCTATGGCTACACCTTC. The rearrangement joins TRBV6-1 to TRBJ1-2, with 11 positions matching TRBD1. Germline trimming cut 8 bases from V and 4 bases from J; bases unmatched to any gene: 6. The CDR3 has 14 residues. Germline V lookup: CDR1 MNHNS, CDR2 SASEGT.